These 30 T cell receptor beta chains were sequenced from one sample in a study of T cells in Graves' hyperthyroidism and ophthalmopathy. The CDR3 regions of TCR beta were amplified from RNA transcripts. HTBI primers were the set used in a first-round RT-PCR of the TCR CDR3. TCRdb analysed the multiplex PCR reads with MiXCR anew, one entry per CDR3 protein. The sample lists about 580,000 distinct CDR3 sequences; approximately 15% were seen once. Sequenced material: blood. The origin of the receptors is a woman in her thirties with Graves' hyperthyroidism that later progressed to Graves' ophthalmopathy.

Turning to this clonotype: Mismatch with germline at one junction end may stem from a read error. This chain joins TRBV11-2 and TRBJ2-3; 7 bases are a match to TRBD2. Germline loops: CDR1 SGHAT, CDR2 FQNNGV. This CDR3 has 22 amino acids. CDR3 DNA sequence: TGTGCCAGCAGCTTAGTTAGGGCGAAGACATCCGGGACTGGCGGGAGCCCAGATACGCAGTGTTTT. It yields the protein CASSLVRAKTSGTGGSPDTQCF. Filled out from reference TRBV11-2 and TRBJ2-3, the complete variable domain reads EAGVAQSPRYKIIEKRQSVAFWCNPISGHATLYWYQQILGQGPKLLIQFQNNGVVDDSQLPKDRFSAERLKGVDSTLKIQPAKLEDSAVYLCASSLVRAKTSGTGGSPDTQCFGPGTRLTVL.

This clonotype was counted ten times or more. V gene TRBV9 combines with J gene TRBJ2-5; TRBD1 agrees at 7 bases. CDR3 size: 13 residues. J was trimmed by 13 bases and V by 3 bases; bases with no gene match: 12. Germline assignment: CDR1 SGDLS and CDR2 YYNGEE. The chain's CDR3 is CASSGQGMRPLYF. In DNA form, the CDR3 reads TGTGCCAGCAGCGGACAGGGAATGAGACCATTGTACTTC.

The chain has TRBV29-1 and TRBJ1-3; a possible D gene is TRBD1 (5 bases). The CDR3 loop spans 13 amino acids. Trimming cost V 7 bases and J 0 bases, with 10 bases left between them. Germline V gene data show CDR1 as SQVTM and CDR2 as ANQGSEA. The chain's CDR3 is CSAQDSSGNTIYF. Here the CDR3 DNA reads TGCAGCGCCCAAGACAGCTCTGGAAACACCATATATTTT.

This clonotype showed up many times. This chain links TRBV20-1 with TRBJ2-1; D is unresolved. CDR1 and CDR2 (germline): DFQATT, SNEGSKA (reference sequence). CDR3 length: 13 residues. Between the trimmed V and J ends, which lost 3 bases and 5 bases, there was a span of 11 bases. The CDR3 loop is CSASRGGHNEQFF. DNA for the CDR3: TGCAGTGCTAGTCGAGGCGGACACAATGAGCAGTTCTTC.

This clonotype was seen at least ten times. This chain joins TRBV4-2 and TRBJ1-5; D remains unclear. CDR1 LGHNA and CDR2 YNFKEQ come from the germline V gene. CDR3 length: 14 amino acids. Trimming took 0 bases from V and 6 from J, leaving 9 bases between them. The CDR3 coding sequence is TGTGCCAGCAGCCAAGATGCAGCTGGTCAGCCCCAGCATTTT. As protein: CASSQDAAGQPQHF.

This clonotype was recorded many times. For the CDR3, the DNA is TGTGCCAGCAGCTTAGCGGCTGTTAGAAATGAGCAGTTCTTC. It specifies CASSLAAVRNEQFF. The V and J genes are TRBV11-2 and TRBJ2-1, with D unresolved. The CDR3 spans 14 residues. Per the germline V gene, CDR1 is SGHAT and CDR2 is FQNNGV. The V gene lost 1 base and the J gene lost 7 bases, with 11 bases spanning the gap.

Ten or more counts support this clonotype. The chain joins TRBV18 to TRBJ2-3; 10 bases map to TRBD2. This CDR3 contains 15 residues. With 6 bases clipped from V and 6 bases from J, the junction kept 9 bases outside the gene matches. The V gene's germline CDR1 is KGHSH and CDR2 LQKENI. The CDR3 region is CASSPPGLANDTQYF. CDR3 coding DNA: TGTGCCAGCTCTCCGCCGGGACTAGCGAATGATACGCAGTATTTT. Full variable domain (missing parts from reference TRBV18 and TRBJ2-3): NAGVMQNPRHLVRRRGQEARLRCSPMKGHSHVYWYRQLPEEGLKFMVYLQKENIIDESGMPKERFSAEFPKEGPSILRIQQVVRGDSAAYFCASSPPGLANDTQYFGPGTRLTVL.

This clonotype was recorded at least ten times. The rearrangement links TRBV11-1 to TRBJ2-5; D perhaps matches TRBD2 (6 bases). The V gene's germline CDR1 is SGHAT and CDR2 FQDESV (reference sequence). Trimming left V 2 bases short and J 3 bases short, with 13 bases between. There are 15 residues in the CDR3. CDR3 sequence (DNA): TGTGCCAGCAGCTTAACAGCTGGAGGGGAAGAGACCCAGTACTTC. Its translation: CASSLTAGGEETQYF.

In this sample, this clonotype turned up many times. The chain employs TRBV28 and TRBJ2-7; possible D gene TRBD2, 5 bases. This CDR3 contains 10 residues. Germline V lookup: CDR1 MDHEN, CDR2 SYDVKM. The ends were cut back, 8 bases at V and 6 bases at J, with 8 bases in the middle. The CDR3 DNA sequence: TGTGCCAGCGGGAGACCCGAGCAGTACTTC. Its protein product is CASGRPEQYF. The whole variable domain, remainder taken from reference TRBV28 and TRBJ2-7, is DVKVTQSSRYLVKRTGEKVFLECVQDMDHENMFWYRQDPGLGLRLIYFSYDVKMKEKGDIPEGYSVSREKKERFSLILESASTNQTSMYLCASGRPEQYFGPGTRLTVT.

At least ten counts were recorded for this clonotype. V and J are TRBV11-3 and TRBJ2-1, with TRBD1 matching over 9 bases. Germline V gene sequence: CDR1 SGHNT, CDR2 YENEEA. With 1 base clipped from V and 4 bases from J, the junction kept 8 bases outside the gene matches. The CDR3 loop spans 17 amino acids. Here the CDR3 DNA reads TGTGCCAGCAGCTTAGGCACAGGGACAGGGCATTACAATGAGCAGTTCTTC. Translating it yields CASSLGTGTGHYNEQFF.

This clonotype has a handful of counts. The V gene is TRBV24-1, the J gene TRBJ1-2; D gene unclear. The CDR3 covers 14 residues. Trimming stripped 4 bases from V and 4 bases from J, with 12 bases between. The germline V gene encodes CDR1 KGHDR and CDR2 SFDVKD. The CDR3 sequence is CATSDPGRGYGYTF. Written as DNA, the CDR3 is TGTGCCACCAGTGACCCCGGACGGGGCTATGGCTACACCTTC.

V is TRBV25-1 and J is TRBJ1-6, with unresolved D. V lost 4 bases and J 8 bases, leaving 12 bases between the germline ends. This CDR3 spans 14 amino acids. CDR1 is MGHDK, CDR2 SYGVNS, per germline. The CDR3 DNA reads as TGTGCCAGCAGTGTTACAGTTGGGGATTCACCCCTCCACTTT. Encoded protein: CASSVTVGDSPLHF.

This clonotype appeared once. The J gene is TRBJ2-5, the V gene TRBV28; TRBD2 matches at 8 bases. CDR1 is MDHEN and CDR2 is SYDVKM in the germline V gene. J lost 0 bases, V lost 11 bases, and 11 bases had no gene match. The CDR3 length is 15 residues. This chain's CDR3 is CAAGASGWDQETQYF. For the CDR3, the DNA is TGTGCCGCCGGGGCTAGCGGGTGGGACCAAGAGACCCAGTACTTC.

A remark on this clonotype: A much larger clone differs from this one at a single base, so this may be a read error. The chain joins TRBV7-9 to TRBJ2-2, with 9 bases lining up with TRBD2. CDR3 size: 15 residues. V was pared by 11 bases and J by 1 base, with 8 bases of the junction left unmatched. Germline V gene data show CDR1 as SEHNR and CDR2 as FQNEAQ (reference sequence). The DNA of the CDR3 is TGTGCCGGGGTCGGGACTAGCAGGAACACCGGGGAGCTGTTTTTT. Its translation is CAGVGTSRNTGELFF. Using reference TRBV7-9 and TRBJ2-2 for the parts outside the CDR3, the full variable domain is DTGVSQNPRHKITKRGQNVTFRCDPISEHNRLYWYRQTLGQGPEFLTYFQNEAQLEKSRLLSDRFSAERPKGSFSTLEIQRTEQGDSAMYLCAGVGTSRNTGELFFGEGSRLTVL.

This clonotype was observed at least ten times. The chain combines TRBV28 with TRBJ1-2, with TRBD1 as a possible D gene (6 bases). The CDR3 runs to 14 residues. The germline V gene encodes CDR1 MDHEN and CDR2 SYDVKM. Trimming removed 6 bases at V and 3 bases at J, with 14 bases between. The CDR3 sequence: CASSSKGVYYGYTF. The CDR3 nucleotides read TGTGCCAGCAGCAGCAAGGGGGTATACTATGGCTACACCTTC.

At least ten counts were recorded for this clonotype. The V gene is TRBV11-2, the J gene TRBJ1-1; the D is unclear. The CDR3 loop spans 15 amino acids. In germline, CDR1 is SGHAT, CDR2 FQNNGV. The V and J ends lost 1 base and 0 bases respectively, with 9 bases between them. The CDR3 loop reads CASSLGTGLNTEAFF. The CDR3 region has the DNA TGTGCCAGCAGCTTAGGTACGGGATTGAACACTGAAGCTTTCTTT.

This chain joins TRBV9 and TRBJ2-7; D may be TRBD2 (5 bases). The germline V gene has CDR1 SGDLS and CDR2 YYNGEE. The CDR3 totals 14 residues. The germline V and J ends were trimmed by 3 bases and 2 bases, with 12 bases remaining between them. The CDR3 protein is CASSGTGNPYEQYF. CDR3 bases: TGTGCCAGCAGCGGGACGGGGAATCCCTACGAGCAGTACTTC.

The table lists this clonotype with many counts. The CDR3, as DNA: TGTGCCAGCAGCTTATTCAGGGTTACGGGACAGGGGAAATACTCTGGGGCCAACGTCCTGACTTTC. Translated, it gives CASSLFRVTGQGKYSGANVLTF. The chain links TRBV7-6 to TRBJ2-6; 10 nucleotides align to TRBD1. The CDR3 covers 22 residues. Germline values: CDR1 SGHVS, CDR2 FNYEAQ. V trimming: 2 bases; J trimming: 0 bases; junction bases outside the gene matches: 16.

This clonotype was observed a handful of times. The J gene is TRBJ1-4, the V gene TRBV7-3; TRBD1 is a possible D gene (5 bases). This CDR3 is 18 amino acids long. Germline V lookup: CDR1 SGHTA, CDR2 FQGTGA. V gave up 3 bases and J gave up 0 bases, with 17 bases separating them. The CDR3 DNA follows: TGTGCCAGCAGCTTCGGGGACCTCGCTGCTGCAACTAATGAAAAACTGTTTTTT. Translated: CASSFGDLAAATNEKLFF.

This sequence joins TRBV20-1 and TRBJ1-2; maybe TRBD1 (6 bases). The V end lost 7 bases, the J end lost 0 bases, and 9 bases lay between the germline ends. Germline V gene lookup returns CDR1 DFQATT and CDR2 SNEGSKA (reference sequence). There are 12 residues in the CDR3. The CDR3 coding sequence is TGCAGTGACGACAGGACTAACTATGGCTACACCTTC. Translating it yields CSDDRTNYGYTF.

This clonotype showed up many times. The V call is TRBV19, the J call TRBJ1-2; 7 bases are a match to TRBD1. After removal of 3 bases from V and 5 bases from J, the junction contained 9 bases not matched to a gene. The CDR3 runs to 15 residues. CDR1 is LNHDA and CDR2 is SQIVND in the germline V gene (reference sequence). CDR3 coding DNA: TGTGCCAGTAGTATGACCCGGACAGGAGGATATGGCTACACCTTC. It is translated as CASSMTRTGGYGYTF. The full variable domain, completed using reference TRBV19 and TRBJ1-2, is DGGITQSPKYLFRKEGQNVTLSCEQNLNHDAMYWYRQDPGQGLRLIYYSQIVNDFQKGDIAEGYSVSREKKESFPLTVTSAQKNPTAFYLCASSMTRTGGYGYTFGSGTRLTVV.

This clonotype was counted at least ten times. This chain joins TRBV2 and TRBJ1-1; D call uncertain. CDR1 and CDR2 from the germline V gene are SNHLY and FYNNEI. Trimming pared 6 bases from V and 6 bases from J, leaving 5 bases between. The CDR3 extends over 10 amino acids. The CDR3 region is CASRGAEAFF. The CDR3 DNA reads TGTGCCAGCAGGGGAGCTGAAGCTTTCTTT.

This clonotype was observed many times. The rearrangement links TRBV5-4 to TRBJ2-3; the match to TRBD2 covers 9 bases. V gave up 0 bases and J gave up 2 bases; unmatched junction bases: 1. The germline V gene encodes CDR1 SGHNT and CDR2 YYREEE (reference sequence). This CDR3 contains 15 residues. CDR3 loop: CASSLGLADTDTQYF. Here the CDR3 DNA reads TGTGCCAGCAGCTTGGGACTAGCGGACACAGATACGCAGTATTTT.

This clonotype was found many times. The chain carries TRBV11-3 and TRBJ1-1, with a tentative D call TRBD1 (5 bases). Looked up from germline, CDR1 is SGHNT and CDR2 is YENEEA. There are 12 residues in the CDR3. Trimming removed 6 bases from V and 10 bases from J, with 15 bases in between. CDR3 sequence: CASSSSRVRAFF. CDR3 nucleotide sequence: TGTGCCAGCAGTTCTAGCAGGGTGAGAGCTTTCTTT.

Many counts were recorded for this clonotype. The J gene is TRBJ2-7, the V gene TRBV27; 8 positions agree with TRBD2. There are 15 residues in the CDR3. Losses at the gene ends were 6 bases for V and 1 base for J; bases not matched to a gene: 8. Germline V gene sequence: CDR1 MNHEY, CDR2 SMNVEV (reference sequence). As DNA, the CDR3 is TGTGCCAGCAGCTCGAGCGGGAGTATATCCTACGAGCAGTACTTC. Its protein is CASSSSGSISYEQYF.

CDR3 DNA: TGTGCCAGTAGGACACTAGAGAATGAGCAGTTCTTC. Protein product: CASRTLENEQFF. The V and J genes are TRBV19 and TRBJ2-1; tentative D call: TRBD2 (5 bases). The CDR3 sequence is 12 residues long. Trimming left V 6 bases short and J 7 bases short, with 10 bases between. CDR1 LNHDA and CDR2 SQIVND come from the germline V gene (reference sequence).

This clonotype was found many times. CDR3 sequence (DNA): TGTGCCAGCAGCGTCGACTCTCAGCCCCAGCATTTT. This encodes CASSVDSQPQHF. V is TRBV7-9 and J is TRBJ1-5, with D unresolved. Trimming removed 5 bases at V and 6 bases at J, with 8 bases between. The CDR3 loop spans 12 amino acids. The germline V gene encodes CDR1 SEHNR and CDR2 FQNEAQ (reference sequence).

As regards this clonotype: The conserved phenylalanine or tryptophan is not found at the CDR3 terminus, so this likely reflects a read error. This chain uses TRBV18 with TRBJ2-3, with D possibly matching TRBD1 (6 bases). With 6 bases removed from V and 0 bases from J, the gap between germline ends came to 13 bases. The CDR3 extends over 15 amino acids. In germline, CDR1 is KGHSH, CDR2 LQKENI. DNA for the CDR3: TGTGCCAGCTCGCCGACAGGTCCTAGCACAGATACGCAGTATTGT. Its protein is CASSPTGPSTDTQYC.

This clonotype occurred a few times. This sequence may be a read error, since a much larger clone differs from it by one base. The J gene is TRBJ2-7, the V gene TRBV7-9; TRBD2 agrees at 7 bases. Gene TRBJ2-1 matches the end of the DNA better, so the J call may be wrong. This CDR3 spans 16 amino acids. The germline CDR1 and CDR2 sequences are SEHNR and FQNEAQ (reference sequence). DNA for the CDR3: TGTGCCAGCAGCCTCAGACTCAGCGGGATCTCTTACGAGCAGTTCTTC. It encodes CASSLRLSGISYEQFF.

The table lists this clonotype with a few counts. This may be a read error: a much more frequent sequence differs by one nucleotide. Because the CDR3 is missing its conserved closing phenylalanine or tryptophan, this is likely a read error. The V call is TRBV11-2, the J call TRBJ1-5; no clear D gene. Germline V gene lookup returns CDR1 SGHAT and CDR2 FQNNGV. V dropped 3 bases and J dropped 2 bases, with 5 bases sitting between them. This CDR3 has 13 residues. The DNA for the CDR3 is TGTGCCAGCAGCTTGGGCCGCAATCAGCCCCAGCATCTT. Amino acid sequence: CASSLGRNQPQHL.